A selection of T cell receptor beta chains follows, all from one sample in a study of T cell clusters in autoimmune cytopenias. TCRdb reanalyzed the multiplex PCR reads, giving one entry per CDR3 protein sequence and no DNA. This listing includes about 9,500 distinct CDR3 sequences. Source material: peripheral blood. All receptors come from a human donor with an autoimmune cytopenia or autoimmune hepatitis (not recorded which). CDR3s include the opening cysteine and the closing phenylalanine or tryptophan. A clone size is listed for some rows: how often the clone was seen (once, few, many), or a class if it is expanded.

j_gene	v_gene	abundance	CDR3aa
TRBJ1-5	TRBV18	.	CASSPDQGAQPQHF
TRBJ1-6	TRBV30	medium-sized	CAWSRMASPLHF
TRBJ1-1	TRBV27	medium-sized	CASRQGTYTEAFF
TRBJ2-6	TRBV18	.	CASSPRGGAGANVLTF
TRBJ2-7	TRBV6-5	.	CASRAYSGSEYEQYF
TRBJ1-5	TRBV6-2/TRBV6-3	.	CASSPQTQPQHF
TRBJ1-5	TRBV6-5	medium-sized	CASSVRGGSNQPQHF
TRBJ1-5	TRBV6-2/TRBV6-3	.	CASSRTAPGRGQPQHF
TRBJ1-2	TRBV20-1	.	CSAGQANNYGYTF
TRBJ2-2	TRBV5-1	.	CASSLALGGGTGELFF
TRBJ2-5	TRBV7-2	medium-sized	CASSLALTGQETQYF